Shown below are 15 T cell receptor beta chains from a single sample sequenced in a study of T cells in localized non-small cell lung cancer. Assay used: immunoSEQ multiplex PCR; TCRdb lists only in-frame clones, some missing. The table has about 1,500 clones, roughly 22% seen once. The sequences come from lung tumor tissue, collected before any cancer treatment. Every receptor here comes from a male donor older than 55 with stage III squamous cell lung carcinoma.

CDR3 region: CASSLVAGQSTDTQYF. In DNA, the CDR3 is TGCGCCAGCAGCTTGGTGGCAGGTCAATCGACAGATACGCAGTATTTT. The V and J genes are TRBV5-1 and TRBJ2-3, with D unclear. The germline gives CDR1 SGHRS, CDR2 YFSETQ. The CDR3 consists of 16 residues. The V gene lost 0 bases and the J gene lost 3 bases, with 14 bases spanning the gap.

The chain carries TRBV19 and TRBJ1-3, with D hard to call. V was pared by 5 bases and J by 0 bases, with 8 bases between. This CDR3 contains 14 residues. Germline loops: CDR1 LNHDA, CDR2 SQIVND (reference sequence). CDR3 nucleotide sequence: TGTGCCAGTAGTCACCAGAGCTCTGGAAACACCATATATTTT. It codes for CASSHQSSGNTIYF.

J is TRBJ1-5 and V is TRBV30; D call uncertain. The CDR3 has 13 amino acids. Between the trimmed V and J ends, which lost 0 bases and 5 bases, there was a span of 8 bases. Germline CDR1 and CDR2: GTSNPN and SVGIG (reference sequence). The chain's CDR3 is CAWSVQEDQPQHF. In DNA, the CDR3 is TGTGCCTGGAGTGTACAAGAAGATCAGCCCCAGCATTTT. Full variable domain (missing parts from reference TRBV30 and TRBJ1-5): SQTIHQWPATLVQPVGSPLSLECTVEGTSNPNLYWYRQAAGRGLQLLFYSVGIGQISSEVPQNLSASRPQDRQFILSSKKLLLSDSGFYLCAWSVQEDQPQHFGDGTRLSIL.

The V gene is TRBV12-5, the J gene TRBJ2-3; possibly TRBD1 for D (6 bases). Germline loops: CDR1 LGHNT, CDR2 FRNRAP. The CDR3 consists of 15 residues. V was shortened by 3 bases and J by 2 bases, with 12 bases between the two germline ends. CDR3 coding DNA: TGTGCTAGTGGTTTTATACAGGGACCCACAGATACGCAGTATTTT. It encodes CASGFIQGPTDTQYF.

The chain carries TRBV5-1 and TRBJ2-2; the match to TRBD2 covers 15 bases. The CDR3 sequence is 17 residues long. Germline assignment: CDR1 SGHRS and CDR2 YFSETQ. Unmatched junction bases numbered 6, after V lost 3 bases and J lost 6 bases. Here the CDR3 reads CASSSGLAGGLPGELFF. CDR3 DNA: TGCGCCAGCAGCTCAGGACTAGCGGGAGGGCTCCCCGGGGAGCTGTTTTTT.

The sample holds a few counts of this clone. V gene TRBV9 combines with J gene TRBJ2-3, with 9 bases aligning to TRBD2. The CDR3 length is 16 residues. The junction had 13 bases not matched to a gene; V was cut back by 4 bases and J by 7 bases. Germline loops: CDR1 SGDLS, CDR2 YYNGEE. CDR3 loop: CASSLKVSGSGNTQYF. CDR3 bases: TGTGCCAGCAGCCTCAAAGTTAGCGGGAGCGGCAATACGCAGTATTTT.

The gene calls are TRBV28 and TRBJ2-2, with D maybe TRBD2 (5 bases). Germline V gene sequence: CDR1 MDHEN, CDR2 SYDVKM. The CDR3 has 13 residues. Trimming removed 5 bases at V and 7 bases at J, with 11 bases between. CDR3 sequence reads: CASSLDYGGELFF. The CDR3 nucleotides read TGTGCCAGCAGTCTTGACTATGGCGGGGAGCTGTTTTTT.

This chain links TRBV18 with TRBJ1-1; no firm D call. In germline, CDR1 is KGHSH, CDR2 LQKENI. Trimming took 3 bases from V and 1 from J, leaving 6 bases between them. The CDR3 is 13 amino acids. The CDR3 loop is CASSPLQNTEAFF. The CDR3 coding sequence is TGTGCCAGCTCACCCCTCCAGAACACTGAAGCTTTCTTT.

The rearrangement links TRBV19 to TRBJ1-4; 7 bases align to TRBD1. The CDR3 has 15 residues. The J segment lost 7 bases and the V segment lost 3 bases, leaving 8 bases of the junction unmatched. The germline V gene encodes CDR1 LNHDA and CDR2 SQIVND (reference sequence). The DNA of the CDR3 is TGTGCCAGTAGTATGCGGACAGGTCTTCCTGAAAAACTGTTTTTT. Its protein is CASSMRTGLPEKLFF. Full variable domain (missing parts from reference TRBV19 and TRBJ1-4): DGGITQSPKYLFRKEGQNVTLSCEQNLNHDAMYWYRQDPGQGLRLIYYSQIVNDFQKGDIAEGYSVSREKKESFPLTVTSAQKNPTAFYLCASSMRTGLPEKLFFGSGTQLSVL.

CDR3 nucleotide sequence: TGCGCCAGCAGTCTAGCGGGGGGGCCTGGGGCCAACGTCCTGACTTTC. Translated: CASSLAGGPGANVLTF. The chain combines TRBV5-1 with TRBJ2-6; TRBD2 matches at 12 bases. V lost 5 bases and J lost 2; bases outside the gene matches: 2. From germline, CDR1 is SGHRS and CDR2 YFSETQ. This CDR3 spans 16 amino acids.

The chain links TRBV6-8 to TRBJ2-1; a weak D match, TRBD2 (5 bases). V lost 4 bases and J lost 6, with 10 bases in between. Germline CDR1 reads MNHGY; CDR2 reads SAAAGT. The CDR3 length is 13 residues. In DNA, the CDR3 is TGTGCCAGCAGTTCGAGGGTTCTCAATGAGCAGTTCTTC. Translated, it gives CASSSRVLNEQFF.

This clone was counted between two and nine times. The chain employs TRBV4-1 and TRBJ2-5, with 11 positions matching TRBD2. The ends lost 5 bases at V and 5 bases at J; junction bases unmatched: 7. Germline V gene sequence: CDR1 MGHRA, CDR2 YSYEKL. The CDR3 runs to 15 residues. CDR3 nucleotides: TGCGCCAGCAGCGGGACTAGCGGATCTCAGGAGACCCAGTACTTC. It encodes CASSGTSGSQETQYF.

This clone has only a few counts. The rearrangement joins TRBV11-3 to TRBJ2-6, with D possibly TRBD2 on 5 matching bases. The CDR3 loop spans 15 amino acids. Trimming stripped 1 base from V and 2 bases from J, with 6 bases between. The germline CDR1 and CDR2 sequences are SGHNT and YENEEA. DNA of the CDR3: TGTGCCAGCAGCTTAGTTAGCGCTGGGGCCAACGTCCTGACTTTC. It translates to CASSLVSAGANVLTF.

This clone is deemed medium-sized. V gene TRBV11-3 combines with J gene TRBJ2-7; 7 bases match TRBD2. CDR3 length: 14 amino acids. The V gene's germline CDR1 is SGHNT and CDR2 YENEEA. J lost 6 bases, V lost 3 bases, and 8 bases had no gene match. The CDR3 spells CASSLTSRSVEQYF. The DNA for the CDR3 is TGTGCCAGCAGCTTGACTAGCCGATCGGTCGAGCAGTACTTC.

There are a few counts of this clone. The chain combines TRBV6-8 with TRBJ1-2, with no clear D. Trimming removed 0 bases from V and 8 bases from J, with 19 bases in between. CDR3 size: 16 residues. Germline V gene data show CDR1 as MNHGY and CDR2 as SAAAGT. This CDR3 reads CASSYSIEIVGGGYTF. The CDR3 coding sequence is TGTGCCAGCAGTTACTCGATTGAGATAGTGGGAGGAGGCTACACCTTC.